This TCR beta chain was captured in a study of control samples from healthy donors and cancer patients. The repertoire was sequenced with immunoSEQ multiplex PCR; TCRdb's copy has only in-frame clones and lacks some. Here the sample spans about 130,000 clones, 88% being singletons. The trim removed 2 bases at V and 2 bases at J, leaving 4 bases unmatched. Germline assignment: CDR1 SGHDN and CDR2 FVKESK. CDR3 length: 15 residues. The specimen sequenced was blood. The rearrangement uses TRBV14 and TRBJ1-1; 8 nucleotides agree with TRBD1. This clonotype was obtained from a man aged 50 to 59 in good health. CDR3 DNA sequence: TGTGCCAGCAGCCAAACGGACAGGGCCAACACTGAAGCTTTCTTT. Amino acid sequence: CASSQTDRANTEAFF.